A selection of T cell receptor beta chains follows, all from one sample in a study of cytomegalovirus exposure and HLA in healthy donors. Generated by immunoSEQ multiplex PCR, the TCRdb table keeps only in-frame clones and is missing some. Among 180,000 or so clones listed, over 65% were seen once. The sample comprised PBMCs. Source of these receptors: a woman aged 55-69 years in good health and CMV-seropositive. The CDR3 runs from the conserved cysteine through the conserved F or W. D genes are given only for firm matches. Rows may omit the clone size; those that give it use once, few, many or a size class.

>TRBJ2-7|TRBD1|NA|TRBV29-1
CSVEEKKQGASEQYF
TGCAGCGTTGAAGAAAAAAAACAGGGGGCTTCCGAGCAGTACTTC
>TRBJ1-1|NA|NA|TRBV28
CASRPTGLEAFF
TGTGCCAGCAGACCTACAGGTCTCGAAGCTTTCTTT
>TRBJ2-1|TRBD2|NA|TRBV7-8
CASSREITSGRNEQFF
TGTGCCAGCAGCCGGGAGATTACTAGCGGGAGAAATGAGCAGTTCTTC
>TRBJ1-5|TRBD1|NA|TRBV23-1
CASSQSYEGQGGNQPQHF
TGCGCCAGCAGTCAATCGTATGAGGGACAGGGGGGCAATCAGCCCCAGCATTTT
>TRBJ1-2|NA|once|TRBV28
CASSSYSAGYTF
TGTGCCAGCAGTTCTTATTCAGCGGGCTACACCTTC
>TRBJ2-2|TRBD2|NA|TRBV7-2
CASSKRSGLAHANTGELFF
TGTGCCAGCAGTAAACGGTCGGGACTAGCCCACGCGAACACCGGGGAGCTGTTTTTT
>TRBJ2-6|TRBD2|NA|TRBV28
CASSSPRGGPGANVLTF
TGTGCCAGCAGTTCTCCGCGGGGGGGCCCTGGGGCCAACGTCCTGACTTTC
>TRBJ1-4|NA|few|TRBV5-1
CASSLDTGPNEKLFF
TGCGCCAGCAGCTTGGATACAGGGCCTAATGAAAAACTGTTTTTT
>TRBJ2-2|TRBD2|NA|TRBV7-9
CASSLIGLAGQNTGELFF
TGTGCCAGCAGCTTAATTGGTCTAGCGGGGCAGAACACCGGGGAGCTGTTTTTT
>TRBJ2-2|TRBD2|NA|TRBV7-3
CASSLEPAGVSGELFF
TGTGCCAGCAGCTTAGAGCCAGCGGGAGTCTCCGGGGAGCTGTTTTTT
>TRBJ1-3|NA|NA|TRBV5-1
CASSLAGDGNTIYF
TGCGCCAGCAGCTTGGCAGGGGATGGAAACACCATATATTTT
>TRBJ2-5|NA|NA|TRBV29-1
CSVDDYQETQYF
TGCAGCGTTGATGACTACCAAGAGACCCAGTACTTC
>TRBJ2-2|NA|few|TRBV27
CASSFTNTGELFF
TGTGCCAGCAGTTTTACGAACACCGGGGAGCTGTTTTTT
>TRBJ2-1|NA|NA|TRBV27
CASSYLQYNEQFF
TGTGCCAGCAGTTACCTCCAGTACAATGAGCAGTTCTTC
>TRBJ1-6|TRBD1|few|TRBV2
CASNPDRDSPLHF
TGTGCCAGCAATCCGGACAGGGATTCACCCCTCCACTTT
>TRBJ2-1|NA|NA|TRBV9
CASSVRWVAEYNEQFF
TGTGCCAGCAGCGTGAGATGGGTAGCAGAATACAATGAGCAGTTCTTC
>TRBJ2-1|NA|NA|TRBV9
CASSADNEQFF
TGTGCCAGCAGCGCGGACAATGAGCAGTTCTTC
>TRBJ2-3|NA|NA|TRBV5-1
CASSFGGSTDTQYF
TGCGCCAGCAGCTTTGGAGGGAGCACAGATACGCAGTATTTT
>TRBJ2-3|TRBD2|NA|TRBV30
CAWKFRGGAADTQYF
TGTGCCTGGAAGTTCCGCGGGGGGGCCGCAGATACGCAGTATTTT
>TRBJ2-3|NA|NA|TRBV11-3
CASSRLGSTDTQYF
TGTGCCAGCAGCAGACTTGGCTCCACAGATACGCAGTATTTT
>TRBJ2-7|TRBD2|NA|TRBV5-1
CASSFGTSGRTSYEQYF
TGCGCCAGCAGCTTCGGGACTAGCGGGAGAACTTCCTACGAGCAGTACTTC
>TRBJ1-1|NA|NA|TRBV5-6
CASSLEGVGVRTEAFF
TGTGCCAGCAGTTTGGAGGGGGTAGGGGTACGTACTGAAGCTTTCTTT
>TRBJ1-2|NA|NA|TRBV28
CASRGLGRGLGYTF
TGTGCCAGCAGGGGATTAGGGAGGGGTCTTGGCTACACCTTC
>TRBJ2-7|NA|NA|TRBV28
CASSFTGGDYEQYF
TGTGCCAGCAGTTTCACAGGGGGGGACTACGAGCAGTACTTC
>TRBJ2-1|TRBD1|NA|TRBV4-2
CASSQDGQGANNEQFF
TGTGCCAGCAGCCAAGATGGTCAGGGGGCAAACAATGAGCAGTTCTTC
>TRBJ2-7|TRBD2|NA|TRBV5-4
CASSASGAYEQYF
TGTGCCAGCAGTGCTAGCGGGGCCTACGAGCAGTACTTC
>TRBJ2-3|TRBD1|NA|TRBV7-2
CASSLEGQSTDTQYF
TGCGCCAGCAGCTTAGAGGGACAGAGCACAGATACGCAGTATTTT